This T cell receptor beta chain originates from a study of early T cells in non-severe SARS-CoV-2 infection. Each CDR3 protein is one row after TCRdb ran MiXCR on the 5' RACE reads. The sample includes about 77,000 distinct CDR3 sequences, over 8.5% of them seen just once. The CDR3 runs 15 residues. This clonotype was seen at least ten times. Source material: whole blood. The TCR was taken from an adult who was a healthcare worker with PCR-confirmed SARS-CoV-2 infection or an uninfected control (not recorded which). This chain connects TRBV21-1 to TRBJ2-7; the D call of TRBD1 is as the table states it, not checked on the DNA. TRBV21-1 is designated a pseudogene. The CDR3 coding sequence is TGTGCCAGCACCCAAATTCGGGACAGGGGCTACGAGCAGTACTTC. This translates into CASTQIRDRGYEQYF.